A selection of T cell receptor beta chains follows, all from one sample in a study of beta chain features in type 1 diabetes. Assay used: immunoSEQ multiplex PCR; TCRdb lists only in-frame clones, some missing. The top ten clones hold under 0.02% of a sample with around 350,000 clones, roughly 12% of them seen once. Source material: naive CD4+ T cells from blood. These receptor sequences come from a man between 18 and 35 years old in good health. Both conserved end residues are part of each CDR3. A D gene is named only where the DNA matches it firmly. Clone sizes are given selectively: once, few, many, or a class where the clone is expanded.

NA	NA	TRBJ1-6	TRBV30	CAWSVRRGPNSPLHF	TGTGCCTGGAGTGTACGCCGCGGGCCTAATTCACCCCTCCACTTT
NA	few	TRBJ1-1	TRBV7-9	CASSSTVNTEAFF	TGTGCCAGCAGCTCTACAGTGAACACTGAAGCTTTCTTT
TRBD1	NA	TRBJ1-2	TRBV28	CASSGTGDGYTF	TGTGCCAGCAGTGGGACAGGGGACGGCTACACCTTC
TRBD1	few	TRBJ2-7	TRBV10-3	CAISESIQGVNEQYF	TGTGCCATCAGTGAGTCGATACAGGGGGTCAACGAGCAGTACTTC
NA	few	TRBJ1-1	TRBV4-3	CASSPGLGLNTEAFF	TGCGCCAGCAGCCCCGGATTGGGGCTGAACACTGAAGCTTTCTTT
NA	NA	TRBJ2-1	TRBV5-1	CASRPTVHEQFF	TGCGCCAGCCGACCGACAGTCCATGAGCAGTTCTTC
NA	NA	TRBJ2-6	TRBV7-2	CASSLDAGGSGANVLTF	TGTGCCAGCAGCTTAGACGCCGGGGGCTCTGGGGCCAACGTCCTGACTTTC
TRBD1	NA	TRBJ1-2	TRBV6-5	CASTRRDRDGYTF	TGTGCCAGCACTCGCCGGGACAGGGATGGCTACACCTTC
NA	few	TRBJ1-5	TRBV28	CAMGGSDQPQHF	TGTGCCATGGGGGGTAGCGATCAGCCCCAGCATTTT
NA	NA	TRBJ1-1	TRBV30	CAWRKDTVNTEAFF	TGTGCCTGGAGGAAGGACACCGTGAACACTGAAGCTTTCTTT
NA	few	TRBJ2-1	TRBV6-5	CASSKGSINEQFF	TGTGCCAGCAGTAAGGGGTCAATTAATGAGCAGTTCTTC
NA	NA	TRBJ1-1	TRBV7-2	CASSLALDRLAEAFF	TGTGCCAGCAGCTTAGCGCTGGACCGACTAGCTGAAGCTTTCTTT
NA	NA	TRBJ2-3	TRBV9	CASSVGSGDADTQYF	TGTGCCAGCAGCGTAGGGAGCGGTGACGCAGATACGCAGTATTTT
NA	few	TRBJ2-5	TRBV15	CATSRDSAGGETQYF	TGTGCCACCAGCAGAGATTCGGCAGGAGGAGAGACCCAGTACTTC
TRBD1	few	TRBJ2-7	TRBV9	CASSAREQGASEQYF	TGTGCCAGCAGCGCCCGGGAACAGGGGGCGTCCGAGCAGTACTTC
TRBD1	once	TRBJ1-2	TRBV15	CATSRDPGTANYGYTF	TGTGCCACCAGCAGAGATCCCGGGACAGCTAACTATGGCTACACCTTC
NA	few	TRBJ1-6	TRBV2	CASSEGGSPLHF	TGTGCCAGCAGTGAGGGGGGTTCACCCCTCCACTTT
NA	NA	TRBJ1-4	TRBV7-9	CASSLFPGGAEKLFF	TGTGCCAGCAGCTTATTTCCCGGTGGGGCTGAAAAACTGTTTTTT
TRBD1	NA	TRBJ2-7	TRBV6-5	CASYTRDRTYEQYF	TGTGCCTCCTACACCCGGGACAGAACCTACGAGCAGTACTTC
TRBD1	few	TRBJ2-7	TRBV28	CASRGTGGTYEQYF	TGTGCCAGCAGAGGGACAGGGGGTACCTACGAGCAGTACTTC
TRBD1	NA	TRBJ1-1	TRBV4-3	CASSRGQDNTEAFF	TGCGCCAGCAGCCGGGGACAGGATAACACTGAAGCTTTCTTT
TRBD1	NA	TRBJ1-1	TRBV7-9	CASSLETGGNTEAFF	TGTGCCAGCAGCTTAGAGACAGGGGGGAACACTGAAGCTTTCTTT
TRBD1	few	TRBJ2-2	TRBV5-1	CASSARQGIIGELFF	TGCGCCAGCAGCGCGAGACAGGGGATCATCGGGGAGCTGTTTTTT
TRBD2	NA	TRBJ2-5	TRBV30	CAWSGGTSGFQETQYF	TGTGCCTGGAGTGGCGGGACTAGCGGATTTCAAGAGACCCAGTACTTC
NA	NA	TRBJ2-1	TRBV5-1	CASTNRQSVPSYNEQFF	TGCGCCAGCACTAATAGACAGAGTGTACCCTCCTACAATGAGCAGTTCTTC
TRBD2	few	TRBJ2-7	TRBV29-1	CSAGTSGSYEQYF	TGCAGCGCCGGGACTAGCGGCTCCTACGAGCAGTACTTC
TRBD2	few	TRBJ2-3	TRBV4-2	CASSQDSLAGTSGTDTQYF	TGTGCCAGCAGCCAAGATAGCCTAGCGGGTACCTCTGGCACAGATACGCAGTATTTT
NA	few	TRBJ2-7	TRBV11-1	CASSLSRSSYEQYF	TGTGCCAGCAGCTTAAGTCGTAGCTCCTACGAGCAGTACTTC
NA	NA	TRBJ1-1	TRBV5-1	CASSLWDTSRDTEAFF	TGCGCCAGCAGCTTGTGGGACACCTCGAGGGACACTGAAGCTTTCTTT
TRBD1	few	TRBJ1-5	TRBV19	CASRQGYNQPQHF	TGTGCCAGCAGACAGGGCTATAATCAGCCCCAGCATTTT
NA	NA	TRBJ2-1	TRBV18	CASSRKGPRNEQFF	TGTGCCAGCTCACGGAAGGGGCCAAGGAATGAGCAGTTCTTC
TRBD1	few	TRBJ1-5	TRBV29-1	CSAAQQGVGQPQHF	TGCAGCGCCGCGCAACAGGGGGTGGGTCAGCCCCAGCATTTT
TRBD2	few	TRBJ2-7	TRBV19	CASSTGLAGGPPYEQYF	TGTGCCAGTAGTACGGGACTAGCGGGAGGCCCCCCCTACGAGCAGTACTTC
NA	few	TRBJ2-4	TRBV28	CASSETGVAKNIQYF	TGTGCCAGCAGCGAGACGGGGGTAGCCAAAAACATTCAGTACTTC
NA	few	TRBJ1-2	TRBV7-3	CASSLTNYGYTF	TGTGCCAGCAGCTTGACAAACTATGGCTACACCTTC
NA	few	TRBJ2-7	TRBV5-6	CASLSRLSPSGYEQYF	TGTGCCAGCCTCTCACGTTTGTCCCCCTCGGGCTACGAGCAGTACTTC
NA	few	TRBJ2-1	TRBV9	CASSPQAFSYNEQFF	TGTGCCAGCAGCCCCCAGGCATTCTCCTACAATGAGCAGTTCTTC
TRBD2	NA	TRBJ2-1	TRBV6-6	CASSPGGSYNEQFF	TGTGCCAGCAGTCCGGGAGGGTCCTACAATGAGCAGTTCTTC
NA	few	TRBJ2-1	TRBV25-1	CASSVTGTYNEQFF	TGTGCCAGCAGTGTAACCGGGACTTACAATGAGCAGTTCTTC
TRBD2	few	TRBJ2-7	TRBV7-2	CASSFRLAGEVEQYF	TGTGCCAGCAGCTTCCGACTAGCGGGAGAGGTCGAGCAGTACTTC
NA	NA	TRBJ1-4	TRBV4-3	CASSQDHRGLNEKLFF	TGCGCCAGCAGCCAAGATCATCGGGGTTTGAATGAAAAACTGTTTTTT
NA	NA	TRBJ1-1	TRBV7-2	CASSRTGDTEAFF	TGTGCCAGCAGCCGTACGGGAGACACTGAAGCTTTCTTT
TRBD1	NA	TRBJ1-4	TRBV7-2	CASTQGGSNEKLFF	TGTGCCAGCACCCAGGGGGGATCTAATGAAAAACTGTTTTTT
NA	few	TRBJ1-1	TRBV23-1	CASSQSRAFF	TGCGCCAGCAGTCAATCCCGGGCTTTCTTT
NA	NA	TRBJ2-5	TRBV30	CAWAGPILKTQYF	TGTGCCTGGGCGGGACCGATCTTGAAGACCCAGTACTTC
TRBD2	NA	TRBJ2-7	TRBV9	CASSVASGSYEQYF	TGTGCCAGCAGCGTGGCTAGCGGTTCCTACGAGCAGTACTTC